The rows below give T cell receptor beta chains drawn from one sample of a study of blood T cell repertoires in COVID-19. Here immunoSEQ multiplex PCR was the method, and the copy in TCRdb shows in-frame clones only, minus some. The table includes some 360,000 clones, about nine tenths detected once. Sequencing was done on a sample of PBMCs or T cells enriched from blood (not recorded which). The receptors were gathered from a woman in her 30s who had been exposed to COVID-19. Both conserved end residues are part of each CDR3. Each record gives: V gene, clone size, J gene, D gene, CDR3 DNA, CDR3 protein. The D gene is left open where the match is weak. Part of the rows lack a size; the others show once, few, many or a class for expanded clones.

V: TRBV19; size: -; J: TRBJ1-5; D: -; DNA: TGTGCCAGTAGTATGCGGGCAGGGGCGATCAATCAGCCCCAGCATTTT; CDR3: CASSMRAGAINQPQHF
V: TRBV10-2; size: -; J: TRBJ2-7; D: -; DNA: TGCGCCAGCAAGCACTCCTACGAGCAGTACTTC; CDR3: CASKHSYEQYF
V: TRBV3-1/TRBV3-2; size: -; J: TRBJ2-1; D: TRBD2; DNA: TGTGCCAGCAGCCTAGAGCGGGGGGTTTACAATGAGCAGTTCTTC; CDR3: CASSLERGVYNEQFF
V: TRBV28; size: -; J: TRBJ2-1; D: TRBD2; DNA: TGTGCCAGCAAGCTAGCGGGAGGCCTCGAGCAGTTCTTC; CDR3: CASKLAGGLEQFF
V: TRBV24-1; size: -; J: TRBJ2-3; D: -; DNA: TGTGCCACCAGTGTAGGCGGGGCAGATACGCAGTATTTT; CDR3: CATSVGGADTQYF
V: TRBV19; size: once; J: TRBJ1-5; D: -; DNA: TGTGCCAGTAGTATCAAGGACAGCCCCAATCAGCCCCAGCATTTT; CDR3: CASSIKDSPNQPQHF
V: TRBV18; size: -; J: TRBJ2-7; D: TRBD1; DNA: TGTGCCAGCTCACCCAGGGACAGGGTTCGTCACGAGCAGTACTTC; CDR3: CASSPRDRVRHEQYF
V: TRBV19; size: -; J: TRBJ1-5; D: TRBD1; DNA: TGTGCCAGCACAGACAGGGTCAATCAGCCCCAGCATTTT; CDR3: CASTDRVNQPQHF
V: TRBV11-3; size: few; J: TRBJ2-1; D: TRBD2; DNA: TGTGCCAGCAGCTTAGTGGGCGGGAGGGCCTACAATGAGCAGTTCTTC; CDR3: CASSLVGGRAYNEQFF
V: TRBV14; size: -; J: TRBJ2-5; D: -; DNA: TGTGCCAGCAGCCAAGAATGGACAAATAGAGAGACCCAGTACTTC; CDR3: CASSQEWTNRETQYF
V: TRBV30; size: -; J: TRBJ2-1; D: -; DNA: TGTGCCTGGCGGGACTGGATATACAATGAGCAGTTCTTC; CDR3: CAWRDWIYNEQFF
V: TRBV19; size: -; J: TRBJ1-1; D: -; DNA: TGTGCCAGTAGTTTAAGGGGAAGGGGATCTGAAGCTTTCTTT; CDR3: CASSLRGRGSEAFF
V: TRBV9; size: -; J: TRBJ2-6; D: -; DNA: TGTGCCAGCAGCGTACTCGGACAGGGAGGGACTGGGGCCAACGTCCTGACTTTC; CDR3: CASSVLGQGGTGANVLTF
V: TRBV6-5; size: -; J: TRBJ2-7; D: TRBD1; DNA: TGTGCCAGCCCCCCGGGACAGGGCCCTACGAAGCAGTACTTC; CDR3: CASPPGQGPTKQYF
V: TRBV10-2; size: -; J: TRBJ2-5; D: TRBD2; DNA: TGCGCCAGCACAGGAGTAGCGGGAGGGTTGCAAGAGACCCAGTACTTC; CDR3: CASTGVAGGLQETQYF
V: TRBV27; size: -; J: TRBJ2-1; D: TRBD2; DNA: TGTGCCAGCAGTTCCGTGGCGGGAGATAGCTCCTACAATGAGCAGTTCTTC; CDR3: CASSSVAGDSSYNEQFF
V: TRBV12-3/TRBV12-4; size: -; J: TRBJ1-3; D: -; DNA: TGTGCCAGCAGTTCAGGAAACACCATATATTTT; CDR3: CASSSGNTIYF
V: TRBV19; size: -; J: TRBJ1-1; D: TRBD1; DNA: TGTGCCAGTAGTTCCCGACAGGGAACCATGAACACTGAAGCTTTCTTT; CDR3: CASSSRQGTMNTEAFF
V: TRBV4-1; size: -; J: TRBJ2-1; D: TRBD1; DNA: TGCGCCAGCAGCCAAGATCCCGGGACAGGGTCCTACAATGAGCAGTTCTTC; CDR3: CASSQDPGTGSYNEQFF
V: TRBV5-1; size: -; J: TRBJ2-1; D: TRBD2; DNA: TGCGCCAGCAGCTCCGGACTAGCGGGAAACTCCTACAATGAGCAGTTCTTC; CDR3: CASSSGLAGNSYNEQFF
V: TRBV4-1; size: -; J: TRBJ2-5; D: TRBD2; DNA: TGCGCCAGCAGCCTACCCGTCGGGACTAGAAACAGGGAGACCCAGTACTTC; CDR3: CASSLPVGTRNRETQYF
V: TRBV18; size: -; J: TRBJ1-1; D: TRBD1; DNA: TGTGCCAGCTCACCCCAGGGGGTTGCGGTTAGTACTGAAGCTTTCTTT; CDR3: CASSPQGVAVSTEAFF
V: TRBV5-5; size: -; J: TRBJ2-2; D: -; DNA: TGTGCCAGCAGCTTGGTTGGGGCTTCGAACACCGGGGAGCTGTTTTTT; CDR3: CASSLVGASNTGELFF
V: TRBV24-1; size: -; J: TRBJ2-1; D: TRBD1; DNA: TGTGCCACCAGTGATCCCGGGACAGGGTCATACAATGAGCAGTTCTTC; CDR3: CATSDPGTGSYNEQFF
V: TRBV25-1; size: -; J: TRBJ2-7; D: -; DNA: TGTGCCAGCAGTCCTCCTTCCCTCTACGAGCAGTACTTC; CDR3: CASSPPSLYEQYF
V: TRBV19; size: few; J: TRBJ2-1; D: -; DNA: TGTGCCAGTAGGCGGCAGGGTGGGTCCGCTGAGCAGTTCTTC; CDR3: CASRRQGGSAEQFF
V: TRBV5-1; size: -; J: TRBJ1-4; D: -; DNA: TGCGCCAGCAGCTCCGGGACTCTCTCTAATGAAAAACTGTTTTTT; CDR3: CASSSGTLSNEKLFF